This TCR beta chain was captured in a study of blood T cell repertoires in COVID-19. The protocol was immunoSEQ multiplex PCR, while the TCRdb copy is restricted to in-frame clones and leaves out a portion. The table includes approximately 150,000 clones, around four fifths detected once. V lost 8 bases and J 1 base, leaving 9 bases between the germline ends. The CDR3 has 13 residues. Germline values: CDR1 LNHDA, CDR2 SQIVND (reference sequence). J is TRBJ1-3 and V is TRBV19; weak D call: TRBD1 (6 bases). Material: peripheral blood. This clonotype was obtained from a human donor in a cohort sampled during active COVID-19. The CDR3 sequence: CASLQGSGNTIYF. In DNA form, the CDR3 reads TGTGCCAGTCTGCAGGGGTCTGGAAACACCATATATTTT.